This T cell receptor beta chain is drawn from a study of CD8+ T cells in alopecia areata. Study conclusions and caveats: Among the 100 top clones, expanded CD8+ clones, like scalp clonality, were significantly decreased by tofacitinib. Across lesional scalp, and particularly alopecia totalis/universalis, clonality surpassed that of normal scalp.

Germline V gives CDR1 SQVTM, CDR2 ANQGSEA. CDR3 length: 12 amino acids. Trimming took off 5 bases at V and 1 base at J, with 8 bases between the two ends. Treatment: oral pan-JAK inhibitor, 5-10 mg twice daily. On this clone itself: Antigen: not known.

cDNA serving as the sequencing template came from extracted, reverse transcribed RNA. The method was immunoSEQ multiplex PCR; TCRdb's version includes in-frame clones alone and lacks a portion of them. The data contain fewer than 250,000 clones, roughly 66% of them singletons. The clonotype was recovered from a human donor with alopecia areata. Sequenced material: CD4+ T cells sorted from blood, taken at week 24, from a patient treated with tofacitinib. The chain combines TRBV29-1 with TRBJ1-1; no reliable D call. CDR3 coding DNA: TGCAGCGTTTCCCCGAAGAACACTGAAGCTTTCTTT. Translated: CSVSPKNTEAFF.